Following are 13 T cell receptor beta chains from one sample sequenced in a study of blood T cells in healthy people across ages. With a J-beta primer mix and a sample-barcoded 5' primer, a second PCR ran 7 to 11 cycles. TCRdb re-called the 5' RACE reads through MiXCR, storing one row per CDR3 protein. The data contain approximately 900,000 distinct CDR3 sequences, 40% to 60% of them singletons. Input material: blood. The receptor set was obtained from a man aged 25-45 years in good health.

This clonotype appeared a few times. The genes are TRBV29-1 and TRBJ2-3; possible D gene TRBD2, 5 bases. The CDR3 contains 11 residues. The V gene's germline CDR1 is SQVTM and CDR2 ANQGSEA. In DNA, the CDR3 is TGCAGTGGACTCTGGGCAGATACGCAGTATTTT. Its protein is CSGLWADTQYF.

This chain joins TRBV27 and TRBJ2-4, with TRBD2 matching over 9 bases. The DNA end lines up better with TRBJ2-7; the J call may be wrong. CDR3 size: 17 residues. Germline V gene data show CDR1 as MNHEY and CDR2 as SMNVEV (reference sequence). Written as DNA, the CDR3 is TGTGCCAGCAGTTTCCTCTCCGCGGGGGGGCCCACCTACGAGCAGTACTTC. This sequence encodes CASSFLSAGGPTYEQYF.

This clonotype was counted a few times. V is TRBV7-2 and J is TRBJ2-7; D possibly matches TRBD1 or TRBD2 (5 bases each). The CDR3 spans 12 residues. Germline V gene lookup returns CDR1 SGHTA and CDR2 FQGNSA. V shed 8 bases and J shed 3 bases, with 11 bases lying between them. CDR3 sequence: CASGGARYEQYF. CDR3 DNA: TGTGCCAGCGGGGGTGCCCGCTACGAGCAGTACTTC.

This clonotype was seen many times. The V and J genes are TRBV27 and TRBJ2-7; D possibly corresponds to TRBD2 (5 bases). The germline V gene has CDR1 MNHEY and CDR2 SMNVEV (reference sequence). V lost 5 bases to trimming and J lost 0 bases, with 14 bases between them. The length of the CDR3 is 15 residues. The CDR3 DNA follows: TGTGCCAGCAGTCCAACGGGGTCGACCTCCTACGAGCAGTACTTC. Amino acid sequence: CASSPTGSTSYEQYF.

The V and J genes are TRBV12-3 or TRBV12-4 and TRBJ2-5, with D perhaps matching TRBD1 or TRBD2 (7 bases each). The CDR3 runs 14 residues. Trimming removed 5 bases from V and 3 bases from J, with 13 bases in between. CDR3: CASSPPGGEETQYF. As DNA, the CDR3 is TGTGCCAGCAGTCCCCCAGGGGGGGAAGAGACCCAGTACTTC.

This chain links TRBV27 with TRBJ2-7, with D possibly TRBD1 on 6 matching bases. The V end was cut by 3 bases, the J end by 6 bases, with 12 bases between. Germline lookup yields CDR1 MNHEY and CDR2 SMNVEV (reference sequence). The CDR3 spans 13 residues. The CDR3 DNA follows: TGTGCCAGCAGTTTTTCAGGGGACCGCGAGCAGTACTTC. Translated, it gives CASSFSGDREQYF.

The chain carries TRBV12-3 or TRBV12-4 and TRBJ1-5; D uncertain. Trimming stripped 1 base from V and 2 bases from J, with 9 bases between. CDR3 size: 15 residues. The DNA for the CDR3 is TGTGCCAGCAGTTTAGGAGTTAGGGGCAATCAGCCCCAGCATTTT. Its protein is CASSLGVRGNQPQHF.

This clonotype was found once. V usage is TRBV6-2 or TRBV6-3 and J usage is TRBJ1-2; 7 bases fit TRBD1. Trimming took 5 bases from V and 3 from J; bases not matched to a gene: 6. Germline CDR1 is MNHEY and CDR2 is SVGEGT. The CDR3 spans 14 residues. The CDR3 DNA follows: TGTGCCAGCAGTACGGCGGGACAGCACTATGGCTACACCTTC. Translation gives CASSTAGQHYGYTF.

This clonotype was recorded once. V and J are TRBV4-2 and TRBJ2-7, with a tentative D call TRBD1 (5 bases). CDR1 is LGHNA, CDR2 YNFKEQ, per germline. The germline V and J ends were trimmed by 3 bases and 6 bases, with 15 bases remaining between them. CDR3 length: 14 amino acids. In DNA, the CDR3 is TGTGCCAGCAGCCATAACCAGGGTTCGGGCGAGCAGTACTTC. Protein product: CASSHNQGSGEQYF.

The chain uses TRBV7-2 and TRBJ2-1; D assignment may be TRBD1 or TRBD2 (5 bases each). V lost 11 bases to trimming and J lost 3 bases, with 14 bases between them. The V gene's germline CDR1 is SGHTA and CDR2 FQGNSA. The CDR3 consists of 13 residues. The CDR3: CAGAGGYYNEQFF. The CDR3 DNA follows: TGTGCCGGGGCCGGAGGCTACTACAATGAGCAGTTCTTC.

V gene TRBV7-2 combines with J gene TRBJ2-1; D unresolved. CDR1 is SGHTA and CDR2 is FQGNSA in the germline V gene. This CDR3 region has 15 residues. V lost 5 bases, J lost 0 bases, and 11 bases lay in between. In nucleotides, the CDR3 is TGTGCCAGCAGCCCTACAACGCGCTCCTACAATGAGCAGTTCTTC. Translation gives CASSPTTRSYNEQFF.

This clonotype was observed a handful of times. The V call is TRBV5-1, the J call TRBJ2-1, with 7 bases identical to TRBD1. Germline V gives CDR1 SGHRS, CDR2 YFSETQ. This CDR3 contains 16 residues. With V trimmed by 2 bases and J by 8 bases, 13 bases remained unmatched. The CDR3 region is CASSFDRDRSYYEQFF. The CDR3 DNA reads TGCGCCAGCAGCTTTGACCGGGACAGATCTTATTATGAGCAGTTCTTC.

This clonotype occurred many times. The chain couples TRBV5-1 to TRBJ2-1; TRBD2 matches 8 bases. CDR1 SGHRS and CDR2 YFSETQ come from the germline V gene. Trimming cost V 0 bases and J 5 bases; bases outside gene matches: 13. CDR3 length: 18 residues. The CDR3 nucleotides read TGCGCCAGCAGCTTGGACACCTTCGGGGGGGCGGGGAACAATGAGCAGTTCTTC. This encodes CASSLDTFGGAGNNEQFF.